Below, 11 T cell receptor beta chains from the same sample are listed, as sequenced in a study of CD8 T cells in ankylosing spondylitis. TCRdb called the 5' RACE reads again in MiXCR, with one record for every CDR3 protein. The profile shows 300,000 to 400,000 distinct CDR3 sequences, roughly 15% of them singletons. Sequences were obtained from blood, either unsorted or a sorted T cell fraction (not recorded which). Receptors originate from a male donor with ankylosing spondylitis or in good health (not recorded which).

The chain employs TRBV12-3 or TRBV12-4 and TRBJ2-2; 12 nucleotides align to TRBD2. The CDR3 totals 15 residues. The V segment lost 6 bases and the J segment 6 bases; nucleotides outside the gene matches: 5. The chain's CDR3 is CASRSTSGGSGELFF. In nucleotides, the CDR3 is TGTGCCAGCAGGTCGACTAGCGGGGGTTCCGGGGAGCTGTTTTTT.

The chain has TRBV3-1 and TRBJ2-3; 8 nucleotides agree with TRBD2. In germline, CDR1 is LGHDT, CDR2 YNNKEL (reference sequence). V dropped 2 bases and J dropped 4; count of bases not matched to a gene: 8. This CDR3 is 16 amino acids long. CDR3 sequence: CASSQWSSGSADTQYF. The CDR3 DNA follows: TGTGCCAGCAGCCAATGGTCTAGCGGGTCGGCAGATACGCAGTATTTT.

V usage is TRBV5-1 and J usage is TRBJ2-3; 10 bases map to TRBD2. Germline V gene lookup returns CDR1 SGHRS and CDR2 YFSETQ. V was clipped by 4 bases and J by 2 bases; unmatched bases: 7. The CDR3 is 16 residues long. The CDR3 nucleotides read TGCGCCAGCAGCCTCCCCCTAGCGGGGGTCACAGATACGCAGTATTTT. Its translation is CASSLPLAGVTDTQYF.

This clonotype was counted a few times. The gene calls are TRBV2 and TRBJ2-1, with a possible D match to TRBD2 (6 bases). This CDR3 contains 14 residues. V was trimmed by 8 bases and J by 1 base, leaving 12 bases between them. Germline V lookup: CDR1 SNHLY, CDR2 FYNNEI. CDR3 protein: CASGRLGSYNEQFF. CDR3 in DNA: TGTGCCAGCGGCAGACTAGGTTCCTACAATGAGCAGTTCTTC.

This clonotype came up once. This CDR3 is CASSWARENYGYTF. The CDR3 region has the DNA TGTGCCAGCAGCTGGGCCAGGGAAAACTATGGCTACACCTTC. The chain recombines TRBV5-6 with TRBJ1-2; maybe TRBD1 (5 bases). The germline gives CDR1 SGHDT, CDR2 YYEEEE. The CDR3 loop spans 14 amino acids. V lost 3 bases, J lost 2 bases, and 11 bases lay in between.

Worth noting for this clonotype: This clone may be a read error of a much larger clone one base away. The chain links TRBV5-4 to TRBJ2-3; D remains ambiguous. V was cut by 2 bases and J by 4 bases, with 5 bases left in between. The germline V gene has CDR1 SGHNT and CDR2 YYREEE (reference sequence). This CDR3 is 12 amino acids long. The CDR3 protein is CASSFGADTQYF. The CDR3 DNA reads TGTGCCAGCAGCTTTGGGGCAGATACGCAGTATTTT.

This clonotype came up a few times. The chain joins TRBV7-2 to TRBJ2-1; 7 positions agree with TRBD1. Germline V gives CDR1 SGHTA, CDR2 FQGNSA. V gave up 0 bases and J gave up 6 bases; unmatched junction bases: 8. CDR3 length: 16 amino acids. The chain's CDR3 is CASSLAPGGLGNEQFF. The CDR3, as DNA: TGTGCCAGCAGCTTAGCCCCAGGGGGTTTGGGCAATGAGCAGTTCTTC.

The chain recombines TRBV12-3 or TRBV12-4 with TRBJ2-7; no clear D gene. This CDR3 is 12 amino acids long. V lost 0 bases and J lost 5, with 5 bases in between. CDR3 bases: TGTGCCAGCAGTTTAGCGAACCACGAGCAGTACTTC. This sequence encodes CASSLANHEQYF.

The chain combines TRBV12-3 or TRBV12-4 with TRBJ2-3; D is uncertain. The CDR3 covers 14 residues. The V and J ends lost 6 bases and 1 base respectively, with 11 bases between them. The CDR3, as DNA: TGTGCCAGCAGCCCCGGTTGGGGCACAGATACGCAGTATTTT. It specifies CASSPGWGTDTQYF.

V usage is TRBV29-1 and J usage is TRBJ2-5; 8 bases agree with TRBD1. The CDR3 sequence is 13 residues long. Trimming removed 4 bases from V and 5 bases from J; junction bases left unmatched: 6. Germline V gene data show CDR1 as SQVTM and CDR2 as ANQGSEA. CDR3 nucleotide sequence: TGCAGCGTTGTTCCCGGACAGGGTGAGACCCAGTACTTC. This translates into CSVVPGQGETQYF. Based on the CDR3 plus reference TRBV29-1 and TRBJ2-5, the full variable domain is SAVISQKPSRDICQRGTSLTIQCQVDSQVTMMFWYRQQPGQSLTLIATANQGSEATYESGFVIDKFPISRPNLTFSTLTVSNMSPEDSSIYLCSVVPGQGETQYFGPGTRLLVL.

This clonotype was observed a few times. The chain employs TRBV5-1 and TRBJ1-1; 7 bases match TRBD1. Germline CDR1 is SGHRS and CDR2 is YFSETQ. The CDR3 runs 12 residues. V gave up 4 bases and J gave up 9 bases; unmatched junction bases: 6. The CDR3 DNA sequence: TGCGCCAGCAGCACTGGGACAGAGAAAGCTTTCTTT. Its translation: CASSTGTEKAFF.